This T cell receptor (beta chain) was recorded in a study of blood T cells in healthy people across ages. Then a second PCR, running roughly 7 to 11 cycles, was carried out with a sample-barcoded 5' primer and a J-beta primer mix. There were at least 3 million CDR3-containing paired-end reads obtained from each sample. TCRdb itself ran the 5' RACE reads through MiXCR, one entry per CDR3 protein. The sample consists of about 730,000 distinct CDR3 sequences, roughly 45% of them appearing once. The donors, healthy Caucasians from Russia, were aged 6 to 90. Germline CDR1 reads DFQATT; CDR2 reads SNEGSKA (reference sequence). The CDR3 sequence is 15 residues long. With V trimmed by 4 bases and J by 1 base, 8 bases remained unmatched.

The rearrangement joins TRBV20-1 to TRBJ2-7, with 9 nucleotides matching TRBD1. The source of this sequence is a woman aged 55-75 years in good health. What was sequenced was blood. The CDR3: CSATNEGQGSYEQYF. The CDR3 bases are TGCAGTGCTACCAATGAGGGACAGGGATCCTACGAGCAGTACTTC.